The rows below give T cell receptor beta chains drawn from one sample of a study of blood T cells in healthy people across ages. TCRdb analysed the 5' RACE reads with MiXCR anew, one entry per CDR3 protein. The table records 600,000 to 900,000 distinct CDR3 sequences, about a quarter of them present only once. These data were likewise used in another study, on T cells of mothers and their children.

Material: blood. These receptors came from a boy younger than 18 in good health. Both conserved end residues are part of each CDR3. The D gene is left open where the match is weak. Clone sizes are given selectively: once, few, many, or a class where the clone is expanded.

DNA | CDR3 | V | D | J | size
TGTGCCAGCAGCCCGATGGGATCCGGCACTGAAGCTTTCTTT | CASSPMGSGTEAFF | TRBV7-9 | NA | TRBJ1-1 | NA
TGTGCCAGCAGCTTACAGGGGGAGAACTCACCCCTCCACTTT | CASSLQGENSPLHF | TRBV7-6 | TRBD1 | TRBJ1-6 | few
TGTGCCAGCAGTGAAGTCGGCAGTACCCCCTACGAGCAGTACTTC | CASSEVGSTPYEQYF | TRBV6-1 | NA | TRBJ2-7 | NA
TGTGCCAGCACCAGTGGAGGGGGAGCGTATGGCTACACCTTC | CASTSGGGAYGYTF | TRBV6-2/TRBV6-3 | NA | TRBJ1-2 | many
TGCGCCAGCAGTTCGGGGAGCGGGGGATACACCGGGGAGCTGTTTTTT | CASSSGSGGYTGELFF | TRBV5-1 | TRBD2 | TRBJ2-2 | NA
TGTGCCAGCAGCTCTCCCGGGACTAGTGACAATGAGCAGTTCTTC | CASSSPGTSDNEQFF | TRBV7-2 | TRBD2 | TRBJ2-1 | few
TGTGCCAGCAGTTATCGGAGAGGAGAGCTTTATGGCTACACCTTC | CASSYRRGELYGYTF | TRBV6-2/TRBV6-3 | NA | TRBJ1-2 | few
TGTGCCAGCAGCTTAGAATCCCCCAGATTC | CASSLESPRF | TRBV7-9 | NA | TRBJ1-2 | few
TGCGCCAGCAGCCAAGGTTGGACAGGGAGAGGAGAAAAACTGTTTTTT | CASSQGWTGRGEKLFF | TRBV4-1 | TRBD1 | TRBJ1-4 | NA
TGTGCCAGCAGGGTGACAGGGGCGAATCAGCCCCAGCATTTT | CASRVTGANQPQHF | TRBV12-3/TRBV12-4 | TRBD1 | TRBJ1-5 | few
TGTGCCATCGGACGGGGGGGCCAAGAGACCCAGTACTTC | CAIGRGGQETQYF | TRBV10-3 | TRBD2 | TRBJ2-5 | NA
TGTGCCAGCAGTGAGGGGGGCCTAACCTACGAGCAGTACTTC | CASSEGGLTYEQYF | TRBV7-2 | NA | TRBJ2-7 | NA
TGCGCCAGCAGCTTGTGGACCCAAACATACGAGCAGTACTTC | CASSLWTQTYEQYF | TRBV5-1 | NA | TRBJ2-7 | NA
TGTGCCAGCAGCCAAGGGGGACGCCTTGACGCTTTCTTT | CASSQGGRLDAFF | TRBV3-1 | NA | TRBJ1-1 | few
TGTGCCAGCAGTGGGTCAACTCCCTGGGAGTCGGATGAGCAGTTCTTC | CASSGSTPWESDEQFF | TRBV2 | NA | TRBJ2-1 | few
TGCAGCGTTCGGAGGGGGGCCCGCACAGATACGCAGTATTTT | CSVRRGARTDTQYF | TRBV29-1 | NA | TRBJ2-3 | once
TGTGCCAGCAGTTTTCGGCTAGCGGGGGACCCCTACGAGCAGTACTTC | CASSFRLAGDPYEQYF | TRBV12-3/TRBV12-4 | TRBD2 | TRBJ2-7 | once
TGTGCCAGCAAACCGGGACTAGCGGGGGGGCGGGGAGACATTCAGTACTTC | CASKPGLAGGRGDIQYF | TRBV2 | TRBD2 | TRBJ2-4 | NA
TGCAGTGCTAGGGGGGTACGGGACCCGGGGACTGAAGCTTTCTTT | CSARGVRDPGTEAFF | TRBV20-1 | NA | TRBJ1-1 | NA
TGTGCCAGCAGTATGAGCGTGAACACTGAAGCTTTCTTT | CASSMSVNTEAFF | TRBV12-3/TRBV12-4 | NA | TRBJ1-1 | NA
TGTGCCAGCTCAGAGGGGGCGACCTACGAGCAGTACTTC | CASSEGATYEQYF | TRBV18 | TRBD1 | TRBJ2-7 | few
TGTGCCAGCAGAAAGGGGCCTTCGACCCAGTACTTC | CASRKGPSTQYF | TRBV11-2 | NA | TRBJ2-5 | few
TGTGCCAGCAGCGTAGCAGGGGGAGTTTTGGTCAATGAGCAGTTCTTC | CASSVAGGVLVNEQFF | TRBV9 | TRBD1 | TRBJ2-1 | NA
TGTGCCAGCAGTGAGGGGTCAACTAATGAAAAACTGTTTTTT | CASSEGSTNEKLFF | TRBV7-9 | NA | TRBJ1-4 | NA
TGTGCCAGCAGCAAATGGACGGGACAGGGGCTTCCCTACGAGCAGTACTTC | CASSKWTGQGLPYEQYF | TRBV21-1 | NA | TRBJ2-7 | NA
TGTGCCAGCAGTTTCGGGCCGTTTCACCGGGGACAGACAAACACTGAAGCTTTCTTT | CASSFGPFHRGQTNTEAFF | TRBV27 | TRBD1 | TRBJ1-1 | NA
TGCAGCGGAGCCGCTAGCACAGATACGCAGTATTTT | CSGAASTDTQYF | TRBV29-1 | NA | TRBJ2-3 | few
TGCACCTGTAGGGGGGGCAGCACAGATACGCAGTATTTT | CTCRGGSTDTQYF | TRBV29-1 | NA | TRBJ2-3 | NA
TGCAGTGCTAGGGATGGGCAGGTAAAAGTAGGCGGCAATCAGCCCCAGCATTTT | CSARDGQVKVGGNQPQHF | TRBV20-1 | NA | TRBJ1-5 | NA
TGCAGTGCTACAGGGGAGAGCTCCTACGATGAGCAGTTCTTC | CSATGESSYDEQFF | TRBV20-1 | NA | TRBJ2-1 | NA
TGTGCCAGCAACTCACAGGGGGGAGGTGAAAAACTGTTTTTT | CASNSQGGGEKLFF | TRBV2 | TRBD1 | TRBJ1-4 | NA
TGTGCCAGCAGCCAAGGACTAGCGGGGGAGAGCTCCTACGAGCAGTACTTC | CASSQGLAGESSYEQYF | TRBV6-6 | TRBD2 | TRBJ2-7 | many
TGTGCCAGCAGTTTAGCGGGGACGTCCAAGCAGTTCTTC | CASSLAGTSKQFF | TRBV12-3/TRBV12-4 | NA | TRBJ2-1 | few
TGTGCCAGCAGTGCACGAATGAACACCGGGGAGCTGTTTTTT | CASSARMNTGELFF | TRBV28 | NA | TRBJ2-2 | NA
TGCAGTGCTAGTCGCCCAGCGGGACTATCCTACGAGCAGTACTTC | CSASRPAGLSYEQYF | TRBV20-1 | TRBD2 | TRBJ2-7 | NA
TGTGCTAGTGGTTTGCTTTATACAGGGTCGAACACCGGGGAGCTGTTTTTT | CASGLLYTGSNTGELFF | TRBV12-5 | NA | TRBJ2-2 | few
TGTGCCAGCAGCACGACAGGGATGGATTTCGGGGCTTCACCCCTCCACTTT | CASSTTGMDFGASPLHF | TRBV7-9 | TRBD1 | TRBJ1-6 | NA
TGTGCCAGCACCCGGGACTTGGGCACTGAAGCTTTCTTT | CASTRDLGTEAFF | TRBV3-1 | NA | TRBJ1-1 | few
TGCATCCCCAGTCAGGGGATGAGGTTGGATGCAGATACGCAGTATTTT | CIPSQGMRLDADTQYF | TRBV20-1 | NA | TRBJ2-3 | NA
TGTGCCAGCTCTCGGACGGTGGGACCCAAAAACATTCAGTACTTC | CASSRTVGPKNIQYF | TRBV28 | NA | TRBJ2-4 | NA
TGCGCCAGCAGAAGAACCGACAGCTTGAACACTGAAGCTTTCTTT | CASRRTDSLNTEAFF | TRBV5-1 | NA | TRBJ1-1 | NA
TGTGCCGGCAGCGTAGGGGGTCTCCCCTCCGGCGAGCAGTTCTTC | CAGSVGGLPSGEQFF | TRBV9 | NA | TRBJ2-1 | NA
TGTGCCAGCGGGCGGGGGGGCGTGTCAGAGACCCAGTACTTC | CASGRGGVSETQYF | TRBV12-3/TRBV12-4 | TRBD2 | TRBJ2-5 | few
TGTGCCACCAGTAAGACAGGGGGCGCTGGGGCCAACGTCCTGACTTTC | CATSKTGGAGANVLTF | TRBV24-1 | TRBD1 | TRBJ2-6 | few
TGCGCCAGCAGCTCCGGACAGGGAGTAGAAGCTTTCTTT | CASSSGQGVEAFF | TRBV5-1 | TRBD1 | TRBJ1-1 | NA
TGTGCCAGCAGCGCTAGACAGTTCAATGAGCAGTTCTTC | CASSARQFNEQFF | TRBV9 | NA | TRBJ2-1 | NA
TGTGCCAGCAGCGTAGTCGGGGACGCCTACTCTGGGGCCAACGTCCTGACTTTC | CASSVVGDAYSGANVLTF | TRBV9 | NA | TRBJ2-6 | NA
TGTGCCAGCAGCTACCCGGGACACGAGCGAACCGGGACCGGACCCTACGAGCAGTACTTC | CASSYPGHERTGTGPYEQYF | TRBV7-9 | NA | TRBJ2-7 | NA
TGTGCCAGCAGAGTAGCGGGGGGGCAAGAGACCCAGTACTTC | CASRVAGGQETQYF | TRBV25-1 | TRBD2 | TRBJ2-5 | few
TGCAGTGCCTTCACTCGACGGGAGAGCACAGATACGCAGTATTTT | CSAFTRRESTDTQYF | TRBV20-1 | NA | TRBJ2-3 | NA
TGCAGTGCTAGAAGGTCGGCTAACTATGGCTACACCTTC | CSARRSANYGYTF | TRBV20-1 | NA | TRBJ1-2 | few
TGTGCCAGCAGCCAAGCCTCTGGGGGGCAGCCCCAGCATTTT | CASSQASGGQPQHF | TRBV3-1 | NA | TRBJ1-5 | few
TGTGCCACCAGCAGAGATCTAACAGGGGCCTACGAGCAGTACTTC | CATSRDLTGAYEQYF | TRBV15 | TRBD1 | TRBJ2-7 | NA